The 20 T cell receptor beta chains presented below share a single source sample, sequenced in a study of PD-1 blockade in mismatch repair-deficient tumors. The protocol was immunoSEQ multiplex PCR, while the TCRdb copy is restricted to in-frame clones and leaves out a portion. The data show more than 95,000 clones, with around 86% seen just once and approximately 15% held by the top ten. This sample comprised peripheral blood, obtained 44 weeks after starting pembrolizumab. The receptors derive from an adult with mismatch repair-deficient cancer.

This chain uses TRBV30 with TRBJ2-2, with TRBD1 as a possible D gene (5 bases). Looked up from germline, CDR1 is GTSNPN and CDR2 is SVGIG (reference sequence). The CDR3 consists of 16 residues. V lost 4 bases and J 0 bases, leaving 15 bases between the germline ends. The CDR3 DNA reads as TGTGCCTGGACCCTAACCGACAGACCGAACACCGGGGAGCTGTTTTTT. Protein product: CAWTLTDRPNTGELFF.

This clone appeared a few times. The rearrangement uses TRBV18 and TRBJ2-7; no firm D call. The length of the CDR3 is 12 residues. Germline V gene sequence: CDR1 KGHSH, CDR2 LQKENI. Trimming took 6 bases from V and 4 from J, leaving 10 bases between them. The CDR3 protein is CASSSLGYEQYF. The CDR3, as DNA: TGTGCCAGCTCGTCACTTGGGTACGAGCAGTACTTC. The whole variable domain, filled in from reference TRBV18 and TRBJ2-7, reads NAGVMQNPRHLVRRRGQEARLRCSPMKGHSHVYWYRQLPEEGLKFMVYLQKENIIDESGMPKERFSAEFPKEGPSILRIQQVVRGDSAAYFCASSSLGYEQYFGPGTRLTVT.

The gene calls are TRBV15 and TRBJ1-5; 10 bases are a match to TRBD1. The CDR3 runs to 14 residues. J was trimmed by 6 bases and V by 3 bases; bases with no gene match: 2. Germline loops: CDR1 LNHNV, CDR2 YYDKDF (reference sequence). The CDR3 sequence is CATSRTGGGQPQHF. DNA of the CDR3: TGTGCCACCAGCAGGACAGGGGGCGGTCAGCCCCAGCATTTT.

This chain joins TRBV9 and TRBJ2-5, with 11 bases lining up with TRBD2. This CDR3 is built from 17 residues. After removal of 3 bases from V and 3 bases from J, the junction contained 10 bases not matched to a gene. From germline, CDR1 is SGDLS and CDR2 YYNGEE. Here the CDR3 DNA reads TGTGCCAGCAGCGAATACTTTGGGACTAGCGGAGAAGAGACCCAGTACTTC. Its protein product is CASSEYFGTSGEETQYF.

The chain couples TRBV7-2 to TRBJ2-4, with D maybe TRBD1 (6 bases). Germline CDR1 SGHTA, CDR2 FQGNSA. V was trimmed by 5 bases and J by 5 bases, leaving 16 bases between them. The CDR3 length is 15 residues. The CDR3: CASSVQGLKENIQYF. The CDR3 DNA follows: TGTGCCAGCAGCGTTCAGGGGTTGAAGGAAAACATTCAGTACTTC.

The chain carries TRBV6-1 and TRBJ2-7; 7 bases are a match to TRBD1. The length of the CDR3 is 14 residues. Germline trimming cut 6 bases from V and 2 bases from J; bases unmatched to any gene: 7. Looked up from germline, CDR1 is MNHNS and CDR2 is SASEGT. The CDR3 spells CASRVRGHTYEQYF. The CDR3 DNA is TGTGCCAGCAGGGTGAGGGGGCATACCTACGAGCAGTACTTC.

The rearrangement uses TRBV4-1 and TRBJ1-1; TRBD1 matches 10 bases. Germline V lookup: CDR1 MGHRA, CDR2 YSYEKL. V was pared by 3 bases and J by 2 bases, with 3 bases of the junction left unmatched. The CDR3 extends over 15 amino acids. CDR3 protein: CASSQTGGRNTEAFF. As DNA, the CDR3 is TGCGCCAGCAGCCAGACAGGGGGCCGTAACACTGAAGCTTTCTTT.

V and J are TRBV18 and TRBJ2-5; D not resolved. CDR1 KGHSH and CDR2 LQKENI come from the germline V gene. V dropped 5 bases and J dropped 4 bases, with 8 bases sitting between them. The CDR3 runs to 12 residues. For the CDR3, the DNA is TGTGCCAGCTCAACCCAGCTAGAGACCCAGTACTTC. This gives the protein CASSTQLETQYF.

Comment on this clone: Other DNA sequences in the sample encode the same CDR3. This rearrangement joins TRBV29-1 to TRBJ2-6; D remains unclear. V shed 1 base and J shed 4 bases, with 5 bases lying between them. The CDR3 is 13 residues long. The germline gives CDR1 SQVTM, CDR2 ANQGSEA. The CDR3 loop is CSVEGSGANVLTF. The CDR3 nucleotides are TGCAGCGTTGAAGGGTCGGGGGCCAACGTCCTGACTTTC. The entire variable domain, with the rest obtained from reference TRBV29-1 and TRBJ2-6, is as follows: SAVISQKPSRDICQRGTSLTIQCQVDSQVTMMFWYRQQPGQSLTLIATANQGSEATYESGFVIDKFPISRPNLTFSTLTVSNMSPEDSSIYLCSVEGSGANVLTFGAGSRLTVL.

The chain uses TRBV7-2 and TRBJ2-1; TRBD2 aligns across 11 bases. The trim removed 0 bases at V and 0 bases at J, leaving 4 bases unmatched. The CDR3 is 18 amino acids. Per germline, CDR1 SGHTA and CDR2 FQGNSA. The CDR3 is CASSLATSGGFSYNEQFF. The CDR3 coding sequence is TGTGCCAGCAGCTTAGCTACTAGCGGGGGATTCTCCTACAATGAGCAGTTCTTC.

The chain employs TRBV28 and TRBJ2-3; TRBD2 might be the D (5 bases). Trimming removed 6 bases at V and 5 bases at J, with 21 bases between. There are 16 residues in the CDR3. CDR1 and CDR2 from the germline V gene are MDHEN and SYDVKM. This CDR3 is CASSPLESREKDTQYF. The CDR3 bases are TGTGCCAGCAGCCCCCTGGAATCTAGGGAGAAAGATACGCAGTATTTT.

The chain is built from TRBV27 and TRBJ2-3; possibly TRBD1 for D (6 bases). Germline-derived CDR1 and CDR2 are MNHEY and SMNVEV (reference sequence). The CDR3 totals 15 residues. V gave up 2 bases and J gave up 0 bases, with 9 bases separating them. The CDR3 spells CASSLVRGSTDTQYF. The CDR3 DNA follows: TGTGCCAGCAGTTTAGTCAGGGGAAGCACAGATACGCAGTATTTT.

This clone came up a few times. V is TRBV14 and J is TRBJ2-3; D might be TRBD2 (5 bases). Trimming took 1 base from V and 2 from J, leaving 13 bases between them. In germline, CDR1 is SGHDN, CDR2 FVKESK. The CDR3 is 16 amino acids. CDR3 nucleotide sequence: TGTGCCAGCAGCCAAGGACTAAAATGGTTCACAGATACGCAGTATTTT. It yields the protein CASSQGLKWFTDTQYF.

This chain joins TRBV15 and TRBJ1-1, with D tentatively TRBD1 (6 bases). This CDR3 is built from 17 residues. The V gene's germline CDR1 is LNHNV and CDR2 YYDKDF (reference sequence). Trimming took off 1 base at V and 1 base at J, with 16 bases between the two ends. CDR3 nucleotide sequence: TGTGCCACCAGCAGAGTTCCTCACAGGGCTGCGAACACTGAAGCTTTCTTT. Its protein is CATSRVPHRAANTEAFF.

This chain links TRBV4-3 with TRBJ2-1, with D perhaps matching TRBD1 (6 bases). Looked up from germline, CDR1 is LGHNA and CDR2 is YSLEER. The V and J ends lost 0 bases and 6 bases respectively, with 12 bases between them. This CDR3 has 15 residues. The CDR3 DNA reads TGCGCCAGCAGCCAAGATAGTCCAGGGGCCAATGAGCAGTTCTTC. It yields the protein CASSQDSPGANEQFF.

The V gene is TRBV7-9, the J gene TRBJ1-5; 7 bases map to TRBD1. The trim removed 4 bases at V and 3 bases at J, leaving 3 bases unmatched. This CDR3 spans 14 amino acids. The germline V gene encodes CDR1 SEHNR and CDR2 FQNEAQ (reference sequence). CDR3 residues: CASSSDRDNQPQHF. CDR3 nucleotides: TGTGCCAGCAGCTCCGACAGGGACAATCAGCCCCAGCATTTT.

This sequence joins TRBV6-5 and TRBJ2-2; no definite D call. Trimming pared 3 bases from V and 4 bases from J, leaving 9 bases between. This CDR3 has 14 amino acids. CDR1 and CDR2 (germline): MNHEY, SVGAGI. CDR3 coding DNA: TGTGCCAGCAGTTATAGGCCAAGCACCGGGGAGCTGTTTTTT. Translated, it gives CASSYRPSTGELFF.

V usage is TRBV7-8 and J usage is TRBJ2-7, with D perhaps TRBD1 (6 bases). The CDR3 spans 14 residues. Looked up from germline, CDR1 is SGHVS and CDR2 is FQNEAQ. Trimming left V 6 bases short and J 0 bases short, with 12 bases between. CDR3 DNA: TGTGCCAGCAGACCAACAGGGCTCTCCTACGAGCAGTACTTC. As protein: CASRPTGLSYEQYF. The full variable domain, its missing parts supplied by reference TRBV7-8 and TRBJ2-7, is GAGVSQSPRYKVAKRGQDVALRCDPISGHVSLFWYQQALGQGPEFLTYFQNEAQLDKSGLPSDRFFAERPEGSVSTLKIQRTQQEDSAVYLCASRPTGLSYEQYFGPGTRLTVT.

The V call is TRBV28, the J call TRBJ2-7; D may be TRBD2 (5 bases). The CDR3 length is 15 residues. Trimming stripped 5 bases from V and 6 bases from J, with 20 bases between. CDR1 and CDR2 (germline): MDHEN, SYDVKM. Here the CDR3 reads CASSTSTLSGLEQYF. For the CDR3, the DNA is TGTGCCAGCAGTACATCTACCCTATCAGGACTCGAGCAGTACTTC.

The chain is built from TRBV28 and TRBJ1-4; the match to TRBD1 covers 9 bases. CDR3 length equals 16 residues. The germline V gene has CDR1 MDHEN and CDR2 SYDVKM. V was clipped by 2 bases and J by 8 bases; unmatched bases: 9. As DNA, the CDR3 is TGTGCCAGCAGTTTAGGCTGGGACAGGGTTAGGGAAAAACTGTTTTTT. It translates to CASSLGWDRVREKLFF.